This T cell receptor beta chain was captured by sequencing in a study of T cell repertoires in cytomegalovirus infection (dated by TCRdb to the late 2010s). About the study as a whole: Alongside well-studied HLA-B-restricted epitopes, the peptide stimulations were aimed at recently identified HLA-C-restricted CMV epitopes, whose presentation resists viral immunomodulation. The HLA type of each donor mattered for the analysis, because public TCR beta signatures pointed to carriage of CMV infection along with the matching HLA type. What the authors observed across the whole study: The ex vivo response was dominated by HLA-C-restricted CMV-specific TCR beta clonotypes, which also provided the single most frequent clonotype in two of eight donors. Cumulative frequency of public TCR beta family members discriminated carriers of CMV infection plus the relevant HLA type in this cohort and an independent 352-donor cohort.

This clonotype was seen repeatedly, ten times or more. Its recognized antigen is unknown. The sample holds no much larger clone one base away, and base qualities are not on file. CDR3 length: 17 amino acids, cysteine to phenylalanine. The kept DNA is CDR3 alone, 51 bases in frame from the first base. V is reduced by 6 bases and J by 0 bases, leaving a spacing of 18 bases between them. The instrument was an Illumina HiSeq 1500. The raw public data were reprocessed by TCRdb itself: fastp quality trimming at Q25, MiXCR clonotype calling, in-frame beta chains only. One record per CDR3 amino acid sequence lists the most common genes and DNA. In all, the sample holds approximately 340,000 distinct CDR3 sequences, and almost 30% of those were seen once. The ten largest make up approximately 20% of the sample. Per the publication, the treatment or condition label means: in vitro stimulation with specific CMV peptide epitopes to enrich CMV-specific T cells.

The TCR originated in a human donor in good health (CMV status not recorded). Some clones in this sample may be carry-over from other donors' samples. This chain is built from TRBV12-3 or TRBV12-4 and TRBJ1-3; the D gene remains uncertain. The sequences come from cultured PBMCs, collected from culture after CMV antigen stimulation. CDR3 protein: CASRPRSLLSSGNTIYF. The DNA reads as follows: TGTGCCAGCAGACCCAGGTCACTCCTGAGCTCTGGAAACACCATATATTTT.